The following is a T cell receptor (beta chain) sequence with its context. Its recognized antigen is unknown. The data derive from a study of T cells expressing NK-cell markers (dated by TCRdb to the early 2020s). Regarding the complete study: Three sorted T-cell subsets (CD3+CD56+NKG2C+, CD3+CD56+NKG2C- and CD3+CD56-NKG2C+) from under 10 donors had their TCR beta-chain repertoires profiled. Seven of the eight sequenced donors were HCMV-seropositive and one was HCMV-seronegative. Randomly selected healthy volunteers, three men and five women, were used as the eight sequenced donors. Libraries were sequenced as 2 x 150 bp reads on Illumina HiSeq 2000/2500, MiSeq or NextSeq.

What the study reported, not specific to this receptor: Those dominant clonotypes were again the most abundant among CD3+CD56-NKG2C+ cells in a few donors, at 28.3-60.1%. Whether the expanded NKG2C-expressing T cell clones were specific for HCMV antigens remained unclear. In several donors, the dominant CD3+CD56+NKG2C+ clonotypes were found to rank among the top 10 CD8+ clonotypes and to make up roughly 1.0-7.0% of CD8+ T cells.

To determine HCMV serostatus, a commercial ELISA kit was used to detect HCMV-specific IgG in serum. Ficoll density gradient centrifugation was used to isolate peripheral blood mononuclear cells from blood. The run used an Illumina HiSeq 2000. The TCR beta cDNA libraries were made using 5'RACE template switching, a step that added both a universal primer site and unique molecular identifiers. cDNA synthesis was primed from the TCR beta constant segment, followed by two successive PCR amplification steps. The paper's data handling went like this. MIGEC handled demultiplexing of the reads and grouping by UMI, while MiTCR was used to assemble and quantify clonotypes. To exclude erroneous sequences, only TCR cDNA sequences supported by at least two reads were retained. The tcR package was used for downstream repertoire analysis, with clonotypes matched between fractions based on CDR3 nucleotide sequence plus V segment. VDJmatch was used to annotate antigen specificity against VDJdb, with one amino acid substitution in CDR3 allowed. Each CDR3 protein sequence appears as one entry after TCRdb reprocessed the reads, and no DNA is included. Clone size and V and J calls follow TCRdb, not the original study. This sample's table has entries for under 200,000 distinct CDR3 sequences. Together, the top ten hold roughly 18% of the sample.

The sequenced sample consisted of blood T cells: a sorted CD56 or NKG2C T cell subset, CD4+ or CD8+ T cells, or bulk PBMC T cells (not recorded which). The sequence was collected from a woman aged 18 to 75 in good health.

The encoded CDR3 is CASSPPRYPVTEAFF. Recombination linked TRBV18 to TRBJ1-1. From the cysteine through the phenylalanine, the CDR3 covers 15 amino acids. This entry has no DNA. Looking up the germline V gene yields CDR1 KGHSH and CDR2 LQKENI.